The rows below give T cell receptor beta chains drawn from one sample of a study of T cell repertoires in ileal Crohn's disease. Data came from immunoSEQ multiplex PCR; TCRdb stores just in-frame clones and leaves some out. The data contain fewer than 20,000 clones, about 55% of them singletons. The sample consisted of ileal tissue. These receptors came from an adult with Crohn's disease. Each CDR3 is given with its conserved first and last residue. The D gene is left open where the match is weak. Some rows mark clone size as missing; the rest say once, few, many or name a class of expanded clone.

size: .
J: TRBJ2-7
D: TRBD1
V: TRBV5-1
DNA: TGCGCCAGCAGCTTGGCCGGTCGGGCCCGGGACAGGGGCCACGAGCAGTACTTC
CDR3: CASSLAGRARDRGHEQYF

size: .
J: TRBJ1-1
D: TRBD1
V: TRBV29-1
DNA: TGCAGCGCCGGTAACCGACAGGGAACTGAAGCTTTCTTT
CDR3: CSAGNRQGTEAFF

size: .
J: TRBJ2-5
D: .
V: TRBV12-2
DNA: TGTGCAAGTCGCCTAACTAGCGGGAGCTATGAGGAGACCCAGTACTTC
CDR3: CASRLTSGSYEETQYF

size: .
J: TRBJ2-5
D: TRBD2
V: TRBV6-1
DNA: TGTGCCAGCAGTGAACTAGCGGGAAACCAAGAGACCCAGTACTTC
CDR3: CASSELAGNQETQYF

size: few
J: TRBJ1-1
D: .
V: TRBV6-6
DNA: TGTGCCAGCAGTTACAAGCAGAACACTGAAGCTTTCTTT
CDR3: CASSYKQNTEAFF

size: .
J: TRBJ2-5
D: TRBD2
V: TRBV7-7
DNA: TGTGCCAGCAGCTCTAGCGGGGGATACGCGGAGACCCAGTACTTC
CDR3: CASSSSGGYAETQYF

size: large
J: TRBJ1-2
D: .
V: TRBV28
DNA: TGTGCCAGCAGTCCATCCTCAGGGGAGAGCTATGGCTACACCTTC
CDR3: CASSPSSGESYGYTF

size: .
J: TRBJ1-1
D: TRBD1
V: TRBV9
DNA: TGTGCCAGCAGCGGGACAGGGGGCACTGAAGCTTTCTTT
CDR3: CASSGTGGTEAFF

size: .
J: TRBJ1-3
D: .
V: TRBV5-1
DNA: TGCGCCAGCAGCCGGAATTTAGGGGACACCATATATTTT
CDR3: CASSRNLGDTIYF

size: .
J: TRBJ2-5
D: TRBD1
V: TRBV5-1
DNA: TGCGCCAGCAGCTCGACAGGGGTGAGGGCGGCAGAGACCCAGTACTTC
CDR3: CASSSTGVRAAETQYF